The 25 T cell receptor beta chains in this list originate from one sample, sequenced in a study of blood T cell repertoires in COVID-19. Sequencing used immunoSEQ multiplex PCR; TCRdb keeps in-frame clones, though not all of them. Here the sample spans around 39,000 clones, under 90% being singletons. Sequenced: peripheral blood. The receptors stem from a man aged 65 to 79 with acute or convalescent COVID-19.

This sequence joins TRBV27 and TRBJ1-1; TRBD1 agrees at 8 bases. Germline V gene data show CDR1 as MNHEY and CDR2 as SMNVEV (reference sequence). J was trimmed by 0 bases and V by 6 bases; bases with no gene match: 3. The CDR3 runs to 14 residues. CDR3 nucleotide sequence: TGTGCCAGCAGCCGACAGGGGATGAACACTGAAGCTTTCTTT. Translating it yields CASSRQGMNTEAFF.

The rearrangement joins TRBV2 to TRBJ2-5; D uncertain. This CDR3 has 14 amino acids. V lost 6 bases, J lost 4 bases, and 15 bases lay in between. The germline gives CDR1 SNHLY, CDR2 FYNNEI. The CDR3 reads CASSEPGNGETQYF. CDR3 coding DNA: TGTGCCAGCAGCGAACCGGGTAACGGAGAGACCCAGTACTTC.

The rearrangement uses TRBV4-3 and TRBJ2-6; maybe TRBD2 (6 bases). V was clipped by 4 bases and J by 1 base, with 14 bases between them. The V gene's germline CDR1 is LGHNA and CDR2 YSLEER. This CDR3 has 17 amino acids. In DNA, the CDR3 is TGCGCCAGCAGCCGCGGGACGGTTAATTCTGGGGCCAACGTCCTGACTTTC. Translating gives CASSRGTVNSGANVLTF.

The table lists this clone with a count of one. This chain connects TRBV5-6 to TRBJ2-4; D may be TRBD1 (8 bases). Trimming took off 3 bases at V and 15 bases at J, with 16 bases between the two ends. CDR1 is SGHDT, CDR2 YYEEEE, per germline. The CDR3 extends over 12 amino acids. The CDR3 sequence: CASSSVTGEGYF. In DNA form, the CDR3 reads TGTGCCAGCAGCTCGGTGACAGGGGAGGGGTACTTC.

V usage is TRBV5-8 and J usage is TRBJ1-1; D is ambiguous. The CDR3 runs 15 residues. From germline, CDR1 is SGHTS and CDR2 YDEGEE. With 1 base removed from V and 5 bases from J, the gap between germline ends came to 15 bases. CDR3 protein: CASSLFRKSTTEAFF. The CDR3 region has the DNA TGTGCCAGCAGCTTGTTCAGGAAATCGACGACTGAAGCTTTCTTT.

V gene TRBV7-3 combines with J gene TRBJ2-1, with 11 bases identical to TRBD2. This CDR3 is built from 16 residues. V shed 5 bases and J 8 bases; nucleotides not matched to a gene: 11. Germline V gene data show CDR1 as SGHTA and CDR2 as FQGTGA. CDR3 residues: CASSPLAGVPLDEQFF. The CDR3 nucleotides are TGTGCCAGCAGCCCACTAGCGGGAGTACCTCTCGATGAGCAGTTCTTC.

This clone was detected only once. The chain links TRBV7-2 to TRBJ1-2; TRBD1 matches 7 bases. The CDR3 sequence is 14 residues long. V lost 4 bases and J lost 3; bases outside the gene matches: 5. Germline V gene lookup returns CDR1 SGHTA and CDR2 FQGNSA. CDR3 amino acids: CASSSRQGYYGYTF. The DNA of the CDR3 is TGTGCCAGCAGCTCCCGACAGGGCTACTATGGCTACACCTTC.

This clone came up once. This sequence joins TRBV6-5 and TRBJ2-5; perhaps TRBD1 as D (8 bases). This CDR3 spans 13 amino acids. Germline V gene sequence: CDR1 MNHEY, CDR2 SVGAGI. DNA of the CDR3: TGTTCTGGGGAGGGACAGGACCAAGAGACCCAGTACTTC. It specifies CSGEGQDQETQYF.

This rearrangement joins TRBV4-2 to TRBJ2-7; perhaps TRBD2 as D (6 bases). The CDR3 is 16 amino acids. Germline V gene sequence: CDR1 LGHNA, CDR2 YNFKEQ. Trimming cost V 0 bases and J 0 bases, with 12 bases left between them. DNA of the CDR3: TGTGCCAGCAGCCAAGAACTGGACGGGAGCTCCTACGAGCAGTACTTC. Translated, it gives CASSQELDGSSYEQYF.

The chain is built from TRBV6-2 or TRBV6-3 and TRBJ1-5, with D maybe TRBD1 (5 bases). The CDR3 runs 15 residues. The germline gives CDR1 MNHEY, CDR2 SVGEGT. The V gene lost 5 bases and the J gene lost 5 bases, with 16 bases spanning the gap. CDR3 region: CASSPFGGDHQPQHF. The DNA for the CDR3 is TGTGCCAGCAGTCCCTTCGGGGGGGATCATCAGCCCCAGCATTTT.

V gene TRBV6-2 or TRBV6-3 combines with J gene TRBJ1-1; 8 bases are a match to TRBD1. With 4 bases clipped from V and 6 bases from J, the junction kept 4 bases outside the gene matches. CDR3 length: 13 residues. Per the germline V gene, CDR1 is MNHEY and CDR2 is SVGEGT. DNA of the CDR3: TGTGCCAGCAGTTGGACAGGGAGCCCTGAAGCTTTCTTT. Protein: CASSWTGSPEAFF.

This chain links TRBV7-2 with TRBJ2-7; 8 nucleotides line up with TRBD2. J gave up 2 bases and V 5 bases, and 11 bases lay outside the gene matches. This CDR3 is built from 16 residues. Germline V gene data show CDR1 as SGHTA and CDR2 as FQGNSA. In DNA, the CDR3 is TGTGCCAGCAGCCCACGGGGGGGGTCCAGGACCTACGAGCAGTACTTC. Amino acids: CASSPRGGSRTYEQYF.

The chain couples TRBV7-3 to TRBJ2-5, with D tentatively TRBD2 (6 bases). This CDR3 region has 15 residues. Germline loops: CDR1 SGHTA, CDR2 FQGTGA. V gave up 5 bases and J gave up 5 bases, with 18 bases separating them. The CDR3 sequence: CASSPGAAEGETQYF. In DNA form, the CDR3 reads TGTGCCAGCAGCCCCGGGGCGGCGGAGGGGGAGACCCAGTACTTC.

The chain couples TRBV7-9 to TRBJ1-2, with 8 bases identical to TRBD1. Germline V CDR1 and CDR2: SEHNR, FQNEAQ (reference sequence). The CDR3 extends over 14 amino acids. The V gene end was trimmed by 9 bases and the J gene end by 6 bases; junction bases not matched to a gene: 12. The CDR3 spells CASIIGAGGNGYTF. The CDR3 DNA reads as TGTGCCAGTATTATTGGGGCAGGGGGCAATGGCTACACCTTC.

V usage is TRBV9 and J usage is TRBJ1-2; 8 bases fit TRBD1. The germline CDR1 and CDR2 sequences are SGDLS and YYNGEE. The CDR3 extends over 16 amino acids. The junction had 5 bases not matched to a gene; V was cut back by 0 bases and J by 1 base. The CDR3 loop reads CASSVGQGLSNYGYTF. Written as DNA, the CDR3 is TGTGCCAGCAGCGTAGGACAGGGGCTTAGTAACTATGGCTACACCTTC.

The chain joins TRBV7-9 to TRBJ1-2; D is perhaps TRBD1 (5 bases). This CDR3 is built from 12 residues. V lost 11 bases and J 2 bases, leaving 12 bases between the germline ends. Germline CDR1 and CDR2: SEHNR and FQNEAQ (reference sequence). CDR3 in DNA: TGTGCCGCTGCGGGGGGGAACTATGGCTACACCTTC. Translated: CAAAGGNYGYTF.

Comments on this clone: Given a much more abundant clone one base away, this may be a read error. This sample includes further DNA sequences coding for the same CDR3. CDR3 residues: CATRGGGGPQETQYF. DNA of the CDR3: TGCGCCACCCGCGGAGGGGGGGGGCCCCAAGAGACCCAGTACTTC. This sequence joins TRBV9 and TRBJ2-5, with D possibly TRBD2 on 7 matching bases. The CDR3 totals 15 residues. CDR1 SGDLS and CDR2 YYNGEE come from the germline V gene. The variable domain in full, completed from reference TRBV9 and TRBJ2-5, reads DSGVTQTPKHLITATGQRVTLRCSPRSGDLSVYWYQQSLDQGLQFLIQYYNGEERAKGNILERFSAQQFPDLHSELNLSSLELGDSALYFCATRGGGGPQETQYFGPGTRLLVL.

The J gene is TRBJ2-1, the V gene TRBV11-2, with a weak D call TRBD2 (6 bases). CDR3 size: 15 residues. The germline V gene has CDR1 SGHAT and CDR2 FQNNGV. Trimming left V 4 bases short and J 8 bases short, with 18 bases between. The CDR3 reads CASSSPLARGDEQFF. The CDR3 region has the DNA TGTGCCAGCAGCTCCCCACTAGCTCGGGGCGATGAGCAGTTCTTC.

Concerning this clone: A read error may produce the germline difference seen at one junction end. V usage is TRBV7-8 and J usage is TRBJ2-7; D is unresolved. The germline gives CDR1 SGHVS, CDR2 FQNEAQ. The CDR3 extends over 13 amino acids. In DNA form, the CDR3 reads TGTGCCAGCAGCTTAGAGCAGAACAGCCTCATTTCCTTC. This translates into CASSLEQNSLISF.

This chain links TRBV5-1 with TRBJ2-5; 7 positions agree with TRBD2. Germline-derived CDR1 and CDR2 are SGHRS and YFSETQ. The length of the CDR3 is 16 residues. The V segment lost 0 bases and the J segment 5 bases; nucleotides outside the gene matches: 10. CDR3 DNA sequence: TGCGCCAGCAGCTTGGTACCGGTTACCGGGAGGGAGACCCAGTACTTC. The encoded protein is CASSLVPVTGRETQYF.

The CDR3 loop reads CASSQAEQQLNTEAFF. CDR3 in DNA: TGCGCCAGCAGCCAAGCGGAACAGCAATTGAACACTGAAGCTTTCTTT. The chain recombines TRBV4-3 with TRBJ1-1; D gene unclear. The CDR3 runs 16 residues. Germline assignment: CDR1 LGHNA and CDR2 YSLEER. The germline V and J ends were trimmed by 1 base and 0 bases, with 12 bases remaining between them.

V and J are TRBV27 and TRBJ1-1; D remains unclear. This CDR3 contains 13 residues. Germline V CDR1 and CDR2: MNHEY, SMNVEV (reference sequence). Trimming shortened V by 4 bases and J by 6 bases, and 12 bases separated the two germline ends. The CDR3: CASSYPGGSEAFF. CDR3 DNA: TGTGCCAGCAGTTACCCGGGCGGGTCTGAAGCTTTCTTT.

The chain couples TRBV9 to TRBJ2-6, with a tentative D call TRBD1 (5 bases). This CDR3 comprises 15 residues. Per germline, CDR1 SGDLS and CDR2 YYNGEE. Trimming took 0 bases from V and 4 from J, leaving 8 bases between them. CDR3 DNA: TGTGCCAGCAGCGTAGGGGGCTCCGGGGCCAACGTCCTGACTTTC. Its translation is CASSVGGSGANVLTF.

The CDR3 loop is CASSQEFGTDTQYF. The CDR3, as DNA: TGTGCCAGCAGCCAAGAGTTCGGCACAGATACGCAGTATTTT. This chain links TRBV4-2 with TRBJ2-3; D gene unclear. Trimming shortened V by 0 bases and J by 1 base, and 5 bases separated the two germline ends. The CDR3 totals 14 residues. The germline V gene has CDR1 LGHNA and CDR2 YNFKEQ.

The chain is built from TRBV5-1 and TRBJ2-7; D not certain. CDR1 and CDR2 from the germline V gene are SGHRS and YFSETQ. V shed 0 bases and J shed 2 bases, with 9 bases lying between them. This CDR3 has 14 amino acids. The CDR3 protein is CASSLGQGPYEQYF. The CDR3 DNA sequence: TGCGCCAGCAGCTTGGGACAAGGCCCCTACGAGCAGTACTTC.